This TCR beta chain was identified in a study of response to subunit inactivated influenza vaccine (dated by TCRdb to the late 2010s). About the study as a whole: Deep quantitative profiling of the T cell receptor repertoire was used in the study to follow responses to a trivalent subunit inactivated influenza vaccine.

The intended sense of this specimen's time point label: around 47 days after influenza vaccine administration. Library preparation employed RT-PCR. Data came from an Illumina HiSeq 2500. TCRdb itself trimmed the public reads at Q25 with fastp, ran MiXCR and retained productive beta chains. Duplicate CDR3 protein sequences are folded into a single record with the most common DNA and genes. Here the sample has 500,000 or so distinct CDR3 sequences; roughly 9.7% occur a single time. The top ten clonotypes cover approximately 12% of the sample. Measured from the cysteine to the phenylalanine, the CDR3 is 12 residues long. The only DNA kept is the CDR3, 36 bases in frame from the first base. Trimming removed 4 bases from V and 7 bases from J, leaving 10 bases between the germline ends. Via the germline V gene, CDR1 is MNHNS and CDR2 SASEGT. What the research found in general, with its limitations: It was suggested by the authors that each seasonal influenza vaccination may recruit only a limited number of new T cells.

Comments on this clonotype: The antigen it recognizes is unknown. No much larger clone is present one base from it, and per-base qualities are unavailable.

The rearrangement combines TRBV6-1 with TRBJ1-2, with no D gene named confidently. The source material was PBMCs from blood, sampled roughly 6 weeks after vaccination. This receptor was identified in a man aged 50-59 years who received an inactivated influenza vaccine. Donor details come from another sample of the same person, matched by shared clones. The CDR3 in this case is CASSGNMGGYTF. In nucleotides, the sequence is TGTGCCAGCAGTGGAAATATGGGTGGCTACACCTTC.